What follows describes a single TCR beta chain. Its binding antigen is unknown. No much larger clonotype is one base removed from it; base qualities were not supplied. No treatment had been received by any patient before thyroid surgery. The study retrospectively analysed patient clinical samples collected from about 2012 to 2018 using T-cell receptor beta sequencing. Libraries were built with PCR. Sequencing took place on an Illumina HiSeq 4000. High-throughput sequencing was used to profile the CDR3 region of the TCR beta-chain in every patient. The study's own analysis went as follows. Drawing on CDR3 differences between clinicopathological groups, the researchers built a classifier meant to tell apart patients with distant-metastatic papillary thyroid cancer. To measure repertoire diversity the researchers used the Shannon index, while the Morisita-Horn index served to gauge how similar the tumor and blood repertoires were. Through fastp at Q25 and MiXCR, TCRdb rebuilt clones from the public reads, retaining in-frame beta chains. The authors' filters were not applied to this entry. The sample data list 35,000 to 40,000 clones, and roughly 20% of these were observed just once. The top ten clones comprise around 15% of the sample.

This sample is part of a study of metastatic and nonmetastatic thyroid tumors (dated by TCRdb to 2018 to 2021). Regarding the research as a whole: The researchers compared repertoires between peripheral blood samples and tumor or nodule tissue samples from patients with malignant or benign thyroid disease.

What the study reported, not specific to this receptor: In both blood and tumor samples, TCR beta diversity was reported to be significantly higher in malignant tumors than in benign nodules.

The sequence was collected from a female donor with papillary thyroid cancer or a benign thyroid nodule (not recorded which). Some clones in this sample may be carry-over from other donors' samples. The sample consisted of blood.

CDR3 reads: CDQDRPNEKLFF. The bases are TGTGACCAGGACAGGCCGAATGAAAAACTGTTTTTT. The rearranged chain carries TRBV27 and TRBJ1-4; TRBD1 aligns with 7 central bases. CDR1 MNHEY and CDR2 SMNVEV were looked up in the germline V gene (reference sequence). Measured from the cysteine to the phenylalanine, the CDR3 is 12 residues long. Only the CDR3 DNA is retained, 36 bases long and in frame from the first base.